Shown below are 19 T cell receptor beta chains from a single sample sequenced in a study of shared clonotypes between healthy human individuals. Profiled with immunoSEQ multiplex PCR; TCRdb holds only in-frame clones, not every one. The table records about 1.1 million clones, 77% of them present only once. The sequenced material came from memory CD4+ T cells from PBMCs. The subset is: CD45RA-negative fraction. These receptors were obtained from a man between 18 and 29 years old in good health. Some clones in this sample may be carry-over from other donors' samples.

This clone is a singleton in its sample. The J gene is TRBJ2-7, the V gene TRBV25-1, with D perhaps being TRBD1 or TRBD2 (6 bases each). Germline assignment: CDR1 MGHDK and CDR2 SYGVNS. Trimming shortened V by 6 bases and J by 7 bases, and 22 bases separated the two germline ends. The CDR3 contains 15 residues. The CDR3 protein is CASSRGGKWGREQYF. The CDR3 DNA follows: TGTGCCAGCAGCAGAGGGGGAAAGTGGGGGAGGGAGCAGTACTTC.

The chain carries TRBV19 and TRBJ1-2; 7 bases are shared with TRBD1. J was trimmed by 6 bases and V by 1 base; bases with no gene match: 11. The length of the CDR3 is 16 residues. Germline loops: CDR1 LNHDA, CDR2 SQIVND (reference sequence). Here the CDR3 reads CASSIVSGQMRNGYTF. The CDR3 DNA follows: TGTGCCAGTAGTATAGTTTCGGGACAGATGCGGAATGGCTACACCTTC.

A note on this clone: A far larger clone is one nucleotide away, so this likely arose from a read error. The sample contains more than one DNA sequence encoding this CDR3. The CDR3, as DNA: TGTGCCAGCAGTGGGACAGGCAATCAGCCCCAGCATTTT. Its translation is CASSGTGNQPQHF. V gene TRBV2 combines with J gene TRBJ1-5; possible D gene TRBD1, 6 bases. Trimming removed 4 bases at V and 2 bases at J, with 6 bases between. The germline gives CDR1 SNHLY, CDR2 FYNNEI. CDR3 size: 13 residues.

The CDR3 spells CASSPGWGEQYF. For the CDR3, the DNA is TGTGCCAGCAGTCCCGGGTGGGGCGAGCAGTACTTC. V and J are TRBV6-5 and TRBJ2-5, with D uncertain. TRBJ2-7 matches the DNA end more closely, so the J call is doubtful. CDR1 is MNHEY, CDR2 SVGAGI, per germline. The CDR3 loop spans 12 amino acids.

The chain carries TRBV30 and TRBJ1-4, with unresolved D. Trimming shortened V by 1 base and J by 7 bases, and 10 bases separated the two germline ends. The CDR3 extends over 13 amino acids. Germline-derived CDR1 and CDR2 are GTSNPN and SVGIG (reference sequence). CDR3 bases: TGTGCCTGGAGTGCCAGGATATTTGAAAAACTGTTTTTT. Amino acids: CAWSARIFEKLFF.

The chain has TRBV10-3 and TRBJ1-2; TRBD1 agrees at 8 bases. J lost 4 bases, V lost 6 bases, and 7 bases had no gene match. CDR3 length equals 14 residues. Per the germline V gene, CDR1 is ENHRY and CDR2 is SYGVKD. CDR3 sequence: CAISDPGQAYGYTF. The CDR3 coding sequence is TGTGCCATCAGCGACCCGGGACAGGCCTATGGCTACACCTTC.

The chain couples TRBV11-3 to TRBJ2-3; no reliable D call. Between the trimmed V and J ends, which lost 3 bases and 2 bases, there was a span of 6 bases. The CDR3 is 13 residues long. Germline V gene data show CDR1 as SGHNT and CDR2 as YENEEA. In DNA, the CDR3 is TGTGCCAGCAGCTTTCAGCTCACAGATACGCAGTATTTT. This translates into CASSFQLTDTQYF.

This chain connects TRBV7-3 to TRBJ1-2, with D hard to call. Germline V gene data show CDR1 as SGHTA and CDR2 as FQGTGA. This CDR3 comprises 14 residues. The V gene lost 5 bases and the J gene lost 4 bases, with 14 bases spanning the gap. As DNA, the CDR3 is TGTGCCAGCAGCCGTTCGGGAGGTATCTATGGCTACACCTTC. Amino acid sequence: CASSRSGGIYGYTF.

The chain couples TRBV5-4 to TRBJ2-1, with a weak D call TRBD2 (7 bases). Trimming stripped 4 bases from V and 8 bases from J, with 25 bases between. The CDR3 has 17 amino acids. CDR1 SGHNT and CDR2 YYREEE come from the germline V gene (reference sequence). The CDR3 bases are TGTGCCAGCAGCCCCGCCGGGAGAGGGGGGGCCAGGGATGAGCAGTTCTTC. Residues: CASSPAGRGGARDEQFF.

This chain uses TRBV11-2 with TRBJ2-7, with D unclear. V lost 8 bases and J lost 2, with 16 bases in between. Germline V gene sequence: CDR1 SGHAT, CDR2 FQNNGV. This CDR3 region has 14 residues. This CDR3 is CASHPPRATYEQYF. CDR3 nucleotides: TGTGCCAGCCACCCGCCGAGAGCGACCTACGAGCAGTACTTC.

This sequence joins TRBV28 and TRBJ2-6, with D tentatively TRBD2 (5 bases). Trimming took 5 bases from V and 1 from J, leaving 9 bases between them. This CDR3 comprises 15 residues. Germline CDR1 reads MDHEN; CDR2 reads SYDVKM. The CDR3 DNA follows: TGTGCCAGCAGTAAAACTAGGTCTGGGGCCAACGTCCTGACTTTC. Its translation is CASSKTRSGANVLTF.

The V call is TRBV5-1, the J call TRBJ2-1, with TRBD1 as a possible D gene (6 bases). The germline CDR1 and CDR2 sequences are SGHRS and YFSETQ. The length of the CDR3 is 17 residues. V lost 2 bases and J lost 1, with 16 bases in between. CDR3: CASSLIRDTQSYNEQFF. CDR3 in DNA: TGCGCCAGCAGCTTAATCCGGGACACACAATCCTACAATGAGCAGTTCTTC.

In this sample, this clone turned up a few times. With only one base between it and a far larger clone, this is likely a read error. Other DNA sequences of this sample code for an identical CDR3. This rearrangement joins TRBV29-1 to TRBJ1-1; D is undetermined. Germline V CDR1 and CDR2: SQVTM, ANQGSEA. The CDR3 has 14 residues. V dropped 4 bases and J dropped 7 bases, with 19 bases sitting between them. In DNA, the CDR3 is TGCAGCGTTGTACTAACCCGGGGTGGGATTGAAGCTTTCTTT. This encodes CSVVLTRGGIEAFF.

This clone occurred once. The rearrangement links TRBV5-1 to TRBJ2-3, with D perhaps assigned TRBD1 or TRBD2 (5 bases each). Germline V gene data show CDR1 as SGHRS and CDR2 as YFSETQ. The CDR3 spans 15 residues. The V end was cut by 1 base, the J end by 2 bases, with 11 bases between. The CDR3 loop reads CASSLRGSSTDTQYF. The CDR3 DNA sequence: TGCGCCAGCAGCTTGCGGGGCAGCTCCACAGATACGCAGTATTTT.

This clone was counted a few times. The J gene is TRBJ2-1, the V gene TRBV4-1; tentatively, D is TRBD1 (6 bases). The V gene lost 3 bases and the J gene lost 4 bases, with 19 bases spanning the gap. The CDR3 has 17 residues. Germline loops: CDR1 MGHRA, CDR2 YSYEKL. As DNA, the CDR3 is TGCGCCAGCAGCCATGCCACAGGGAGAGGTACATACAATGAGCAGTTCTTC. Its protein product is CASSHATGRGTYNEQFF.

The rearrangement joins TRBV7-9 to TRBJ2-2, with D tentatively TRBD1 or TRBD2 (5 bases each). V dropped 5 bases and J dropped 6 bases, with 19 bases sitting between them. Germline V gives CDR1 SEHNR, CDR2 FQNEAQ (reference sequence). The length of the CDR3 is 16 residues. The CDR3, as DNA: TGTGCCAGCAGCCCTAGGGGACGGCTTAGTCCCGGGGAGCTGTTTTTT. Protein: CASSPRGRLSPGELFF.

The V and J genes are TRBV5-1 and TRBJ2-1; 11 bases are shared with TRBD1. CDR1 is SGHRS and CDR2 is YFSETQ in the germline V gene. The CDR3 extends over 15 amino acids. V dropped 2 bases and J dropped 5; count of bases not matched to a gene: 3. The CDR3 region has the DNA TGCGCCAGCAGCTTAGGGACAGGGGGGAACAATGAGCAGTTCTTC. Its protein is CASSLGTGGNNEQFF. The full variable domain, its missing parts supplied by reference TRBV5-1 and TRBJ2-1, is KAGVTQTPRYLIKTRGQQVTLSCSPISGHRSVSWYQQTPGQGLQFLFEYFSETQRNKGNFPGRFSGRQFSNSRSEMNVSTLELGDSALYLCASSLGTGGNNEQFFGPGTRLTVL.

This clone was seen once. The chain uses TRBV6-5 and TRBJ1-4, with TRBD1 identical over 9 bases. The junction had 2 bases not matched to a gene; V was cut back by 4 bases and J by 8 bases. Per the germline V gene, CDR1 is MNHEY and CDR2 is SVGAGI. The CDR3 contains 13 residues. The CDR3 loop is CASSSDRGEKLFF. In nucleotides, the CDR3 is TGTGCCAGCAGTTCGGACAGGGGAGAAAAACTGTTTTTT.

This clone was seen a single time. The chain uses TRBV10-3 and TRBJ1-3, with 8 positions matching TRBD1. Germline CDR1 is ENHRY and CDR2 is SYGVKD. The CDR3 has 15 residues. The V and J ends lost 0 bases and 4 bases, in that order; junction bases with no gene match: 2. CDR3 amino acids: CAISESRGHGNTIYF. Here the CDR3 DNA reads TGTGCCATCAGTGAGTCCAGGGGGCACGGAAACACCATATATTTT.